These T cell receptor beta chains were read from a single sample in a study of T cells in localized non-small cell lung cancer. Method: immunoSEQ multiplex PCR; TCRdb's copy keeps in-frame clones and lacks some. The data show roughly 38,000 clones, with more than 85% seen just once and 3.5% to 4% held by the top ten. Sample: peripheral blood, taken before any cancer treatment. The receptors shown here come from a man aged 18 to 49 with stage I lung adenocarcinoma. The CDR3 runs from the conserved cysteine through the conserved F or W. A D gene is named only where the DNA matches it firmly. Expanded clones are given a class, and other clones once, few, many or no size at all.

NA	TRBV9	NA	TRBJ1-2	TGTGCCAGCAGCGTAGTGGGCTATGGCTACACCTTC	CASSVVGYGYTF
NA	TRBV10-3	NA	TRBJ2-3	TGTGCCATCAGTGACGTGGATACGCAGTATTTT	CAISDVDTQYF
few	TRBV6-6	NA	TRBJ2-1	TGTGCCAGCAGTTCCCAGTACTCGAATGAGCAGTTCTTC	CASSSQYSNEQFF
once	TRBV18	NA	TRBJ2-2	TGTGCCAGCCCTCCAGCATATGGAAACACCGGGGAGCTGTTTTTT	CASPPAYGNTGELFF
NA	TRBV9	NA	TRBJ2-2	TGTGCCAGCAGCGTAGACCCCATTTCGGCCGGGGAGCTGTTTTTT	CASSVDPISAGELFF
NA	TRBV7-9	NA	TRBJ2-1	TGTGCCAGCAGCTTAGAGGGCAGGACTATATCCTACAATGAGCAGTTCTTC	CASSLEGRTISYNEQFF
NA	TRBV18	NA	TRBJ1-5	TGTGCCAGCTCCTTAGGGGGAAATAGCAATCAGCCCCAGCATTTT	CASSLGGNSNQPQHF
NA	TRBV5-6	NA	TRBJ2-3	TGTGCCAGCAGCATACGCCCCGACACAGATACGCAGTATTTT	CASSIRPDTDTQYF
NA	TRBV5-6	NA	TRBJ1-1	TGTGCCAGCAGCTTGGTCAGTGAAGCTTTCTTT	CASSLVSEAFF
NA	TRBV19	NA	TRBJ2-7	TGTGCCAGTAACCCAGGGACCTCCTACGAGCAGTACTTC	CASNPGTSYEQYF
NA	TRBV7-2	NA	TRBJ1-5	TGTGCCAGCAGCCTCTACTCAGGCAATCAGCCCCAGCATTTT	CASSLYSGNQPQHF
once	TRBV7-2	TRBD1	TRBJ2-2	TGTGCCAGCAGCCTCTTACAGGGGGCAATTCCCGGGGAGCTGTTTTTT	CASSLLQGAIPGELFF
NA	TRBV5-4	TRBD1	TRBJ2-7	TGTGCCAGCAGCTGGACAGGGTCCTACGAGCAGTACTTC	CASSWTGSYEQYF
once	TRBV12-5	NA	TRBJ2-7	TGTGCTAGTGGTTTGGTCAATTTAGGTGAGCAGTACTTC	CASGLVNLGEQYF
NA	TRBV14	NA	TRBJ2-5	TGTGCCAGCAGCCAAGCACCGGGACATTTACGGGAGACCCAGTACTTC	CASSQAPGHLRETQYF
once	TRBV27	NA	TRBJ2-5	TGTGCCAGCAGTTTGAGGGGGGGAGGTACCCAGTACTTC	CASSLRGGGTQYF
NA	TRBV25-1	TRBD1	TRBJ2-5	TGTGCCACCGAAAACCCGGGACAGGGCGAGACCCAGTACTTC	CATENPGQGETQYF
NA	TRBV19	NA	TRBJ2-1	TGTGCCAGTCGGGATAGCTCCTACAATGAGCAGTTCTTC	CASRDSSYNEQFF
NA	TRBV2	NA	TRBJ1-1	TGTGCCAGCAGTGGGGGCAGGTCGACTGAAGCTTTCTTT	CASSGGRSTEAFF
NA	TRBV9	TRBD1	TRBJ1-5	TGTGCCAGCAGCGTAGGGGGACAGGGCCACCAGCCCCAGCATTTT	CASSVGGQGHQPQHF
NA	TRBV7-7	NA	TRBJ2-7	TGTGCCAGCAGCTTAGAGAGAGACTACGAGCAGTACTTC	CASSLERDYEQYF
NA	TRBV7-9	TRBD2	TRBJ2-5	TGTGCCAGCAGCCTGGGACTAGCGGGAATCCAAGAGACCCAGTACTTC	CASSLGLAGIQETQYF
once	TRBV18	TRBD1	TRBJ1-1	TGTGCCAGCTCACCAGCCGATCCCGGGACAGGGGGGAGGCACACTGAAGCTTTCTTT	CASSPADPGTGGRHTEAFF
NA	TRBV6-6	TRBD1	TRBJ2-7	TGTGCCAGCAGTTTTCTTGACAGGGAAGGGCAGTACTTC	CASSFLDREGQYF
NA	TRBV28	TRBD1	TRBJ2-1	TGTGCCAGCAGTTTGTACAGGGGGCTTGCTGAGCAGTTCTTC	CASSLYRGLAEQFF
NA	TRBV5-4	NA	TRBJ1-6	TGTGCCAGCAGCCCAGGGCCTCTTCTCTCCTATAATTCACCCCTCCACTTT	CASSPGPLLSYNSPLHF